Below, 24 T cell receptor beta chains from the same sample are listed, as sequenced in a study of somatic mutations in cytotoxic T cells in rheumatoid arthritis. Some clones are missing from TCRdb's copy, which holds only in-frame ones; the method was immunoSEQ multiplex PCR. In the table there are approximately 18,000 clones, approximately 80% of which are singletons. Specimen: CD8+ T cells sorted from blood. The source is an adult with rheumatoid arthritis.

The chain is built from TRBV13 and TRBJ1-6; D gene unclear. CDR1 and CDR2 from the germline V gene are PRHDT and FYEKMQ (reference sequence). This CDR3 comprises 17 residues. V lost 1 base, J lost 8 bases, and 18 bases lay in between. CDR3 amino acids: CASSLVGGSGGHSPLHF. The CDR3 coding sequence is TGTGCCAGCAGCTTAGTAGGTGGGTCAGGAGGACATTCACCCCTCCACTTT.

This clone was seen just once. The chain carries TRBV11-2 and TRBJ2-5; 7 bases map to TRBD2. The CDR3 is made up of 15 amino acids. CDR1 SGHAT and CDR2 FQNNGV come from the germline V gene. The V gene end was trimmed by 1 base and the J gene end by 2 bases; junction bases not matched to a gene: 4. The chain's CDR3 is CASSLAYGGQETQYF. CDR3 nucleotide sequence: TGTGCCAGCAGCTTAGCTTACGGGGGGCAAGAGACCCAGTACTTC.

The chain has TRBV5-6 and TRBJ2-7; perhaps TRBD2 as D (5 bases). V was cut by 4 bases and J by 0 bases, with 11 bases left in between. The germline gives CDR1 SGHDT, CDR2 YYEEEE. The CDR3 extends over 14 amino acids. The CDR3 DNA follows: TGTGCCAGCAGCCCCGGGGTGAGCTCCTACGAGCAGTACTTC. Its protein is CASSPGVSSYEQYF.

The rearrangement links TRBV15 to TRBJ2-3, with 7 bases aligning to TRBD2. The CDR3 spans 16 residues. CDR1 LNHNV and CDR2 YYDKDF come from the germline V gene (reference sequence). The trim removed 5 bases at V and 0 bases at J, leaving 8 bases unmatched. CDR3 nucleotide sequence: TGTGCCACCAGCCGCGGACTAGAGCACAGCACAGATACGCAGTATTTT. Translation: CATSRGLEHSTDTQYF.

J is TRBJ1-4 and V is TRBV6-6; 9 positions agree with TRBD1. This CDR3 comprises 12 residues. Looked up from germline, CDR1 is MNHNY and CDR2 is SVGAGI (reference sequence). V was clipped by 0 bases and J by 14 bases; unmatched bases: 1. The CDR3 here is CASSYSGTGLFF. CDR3 nucleotides: TGTGCCAGCAGTTACTCCGGGACAGGGCTGTTTTTT.

This rearrangement joins TRBV27 to TRBJ2-7, with TRBD1 matching 9 bases. CDR3 size: 14 residues. The germline gives CDR1 MNHEY, CDR2 SMNVEV (reference sequence). V was pared by 2 bases and J by 3 bases, with 2 bases of the junction left unmatched. In DNA, the CDR3 is TGTGCCAGCAGTTTAGGGACAGGGAGCTACGAGCAGTACTTC. Residues: CASSLGTGSYEQYF.

The chain links TRBV7-6 to TRBJ2-1; D remains unclear. The CDR3 runs 14 residues. V was clipped by 8 bases and J by 8 bases, with 19 bases between them. The V gene's germline CDR1 is SGHVS and CDR2 FNYEAQ. CDR3 sequence reads: CASEGRSGKDEQFF. Written as DNA, the CDR3 is TGTGCCAGCGAAGGACGGTCAGGCAAGGATGAGCAGTTCTTC.

CDR3 loop: CATRTGGTGELFF. For the CDR3, the DNA is TGTGCCACCAGGACGGGGGGCACCGGGGAGCTGTTTTTT. The chain employs TRBV27 and TRBJ2-2; 7 positions match TRBD2. This CDR3 region has 13 residues. Looked up from germline, CDR1 is MNHEY and CDR2 is SMNVEV (reference sequence). V was pared by 10 bases and J by 4 bases, with 6 bases of the junction left unmatched.

The chain has TRBV12-2 and TRBJ2-7; the DNA was not compared with TRBD2, the D call given in the table. TRBV12-2 is marked as a pseudogene. This CDR3 is built from 14 residues. Here the CDR3 DNA reads TGTGCAAGTCGCTATCGGGTTCGCACCTACGAGCAGTACTTC. This codes for CASRYRVRTYEQYF.

The V call is TRBV6-1, the J call TRBJ2-1, with D unresolved. Germline assignment: CDR1 MNHNS and CDR2 SASEGT. Trimming took off 2 bases at V and 4 bases at J, with 15 bases between the two ends. The CDR3 has 16 residues. CDR3 bases: TGTGCCAGCAGTGAAACTTGGCAAAAGGCTTACAATGAGCAGTTCTTC. Protein product: CASSETWQKAYNEQFF.

The chain combines TRBV5-6 with TRBJ2-1, with 9 bases that match TRBD2. CDR3 length equals 16 residues. CDR1 and CDR2 (germline): SGHDT, YYEEEE. V trimming: 0 bases; J trimming: 4 bases; junction bases outside the gene matches: 5. The CDR3 is CASSLGAGGTYNEQFF. In nucleotides, the CDR3 is TGTGCCAGCAGCTTGGGAGCGGGGGGCACTTACAATGAGCAGTTCTTC. The full variable domain, with the rest looked up from reference TRBV5-6 and TRBJ2-1, is DAGVTQSPTHLIKTRGQQVTLRCSPKSGHDTVSWYQQALGQGPQFIFQYYEEEERQRGNFPDRFSGHQFPNYSSELNVNALLLGDSALYLCASSLGAGGTYNEQFFGPGTRLTVL.

The gene calls are TRBV7-9 and TRBJ2-3; 8 bases map to TRBD2. V trimming: 0 bases; J trimming: 5 bases; junction bases outside the gene matches: 16. Germline CDR1 is SEHNR and CDR2 is FQNEAQ (reference sequence). The CDR3 sequence is 19 residues long. The DNA of the CDR3 is TGTGCCAGCAGCTTAGCCGGGTCTTGGAGCGGGGGAGAGATAGATACGCAGTATTTT. Protein sequence: CASSLAGSWSGGEIDTQYF.

V is TRBV5-6 and J is TRBJ2-3; possibly TRBD1 or TRBD2 for D (6 bases each). This CDR3 spans 15 amino acids. CDR1 SGHDT and CDR2 YYEEEE come from the germline V gene. Trimming shortened V by 2 bases and J by 2 bases, and 12 bases separated the two germline ends. The CDR3 DNA reads as TGTGCCAGCAGCTTACGGGGGCGGAACACAGATACGCAGTATTTT. Its translation is CASSLRGRNTDTQYF.

This rearrangement joins TRBV30 to TRBJ2-5; a possible D gene is TRBD2 (6 bases). CDR3 length equals 14 residues. The V gene's germline CDR1 is GTSNPN and CDR2 SVGIG (reference sequence). Trimming left V 4 bases short and J 4 bases short, with 16 bases between. The CDR3 DNA reads as TGTGCCTGGACACGGAGCGGGTTTTCAGAGACCCAGTACTTC. Residues: CAWTRSGFSETQYF.

This rearrangement joins TRBV6-6 to TRBJ2-3, with D uncertain. The CDR3 is 13 residues long. Between the trimmed V and J ends, which lost 0 bases and 1 base, there was a span of 2 bases. Per the germline V gene, CDR1 is MNHNY and CDR2 is SVGAGI (reference sequence). CDR3 nucleotides: TGTGCCAGCAGTTACTCGGGCACAGATACGCAGTATTTT. Translating it yields CASSYSGTDTQYF.

The chain combines TRBV29-1 with TRBJ2-5; 7 positions agree with TRBD1. J was trimmed by 5 bases and V by 6 bases; bases with no gene match: 6. Per the germline V gene, CDR1 is SQVTM and CDR2 is ANQGSEA. The CDR3 is 12 residues long. The CDR3 DNA follows: TGCAGCGTAGAGAGGGGGCTGGAGACCCAGTACTTC. Translated, it gives CSVERGLETQYF.

The gene calls are TRBV7-9 and TRBJ1-1, with 7 bases lining up with TRBD1. V lost 4 bases and J lost 5; bases outside the gene matches: 7. The CDR3 is 14 amino acids. Germline-derived CDR1 and CDR2 are SEHNR and FQNEAQ (reference sequence). The CDR3 loop is CASSSSQGWTEAFF. CDR3 nucleotide sequence: TGTGCCAGCAGCTCATCACAGGGGTGGACTGAAGCTTTCTTT.

This chain joins TRBV11-2 and TRBJ2-1, with 8 nucleotides matching TRBD2. In germline, CDR1 is SGHAT, CDR2 FQNNGV. The V and J ends lost 6 bases and 1 base, in that order; junction bases with no gene match: 11. The CDR3 is 17 residues long. CDR3 sequence (DNA): TGTGCCAGCAGATCACTAACAACTAGCGGATCCTACAATGAGCAGTTCTTC. Its translation is CASRSLTTSGSYNEQFF.

This chain connects TRBV7-8 to TRBJ2-1, with D tentatively TRBD2 (5 bases). This CDR3 region has 14 residues. V was shortened by 7 bases and J by 4 bases, with 14 bases between the two germline ends. In germline, CDR1 is SGHVS, CDR2 FQNEAQ. CDR3 region: CASKPPRGYNEQFF. The CDR3 region has the DNA TGTGCCAGCAAACCCCCCCGCGGGTACAATGAGCAGTTCTTC.

In this sample, this clone turned up a few times. The V and J genes are TRBV5-1 and TRBJ1-1; D gene uncertain. V was shortened by 0 bases and J by 6 bases, with 15 bases between the two germline ends. CDR1 and CDR2 (germline): SGHRS, YFSETQ. The CDR3 runs to 15 residues. CDR3 bases: TGCGCCAGCAGCTTGGCCCAGATCTCAGATGCTGAAGCTTTCTTT. It codes for CASSLAQISDAEAFF.

This clone has more than one count but fewer than ten. The J gene is TRBJ1-1, the V gene TRBV30, with D unresolved. The CDR3 runs 13 residues. V shed 1 base and J shed 1 base, with 7 bases lying between them. Germline V gives CDR1 GTSNPN, CDR2 SVGIG (reference sequence). The CDR3 bases are TGTGCCTGGAGTGAGACAAAGAACACTGAAGCTTTCTTT. Its translation is CAWSETKNTEAFF.

The chain carries TRBV7-7 and TRBJ1-6; no definite D call. With 2 bases removed from V and 8 bases from J, the gap between germline ends came to 13 bases. The CDR3 totals 15 residues. Germline V gene sequence: CDR1 SSHAT, CDR2 FNYEAQ (reference sequence). DNA of the CDR3: TGTGCCAGCAGCTTAACTGGGTTCGCGGATTCACCCCTCCACTTT. Amino acids: CASSLTGFADSPLHF. Based on the CDR3 plus reference TRBV7-7 and TRBJ1-6, the full variable domain is GAGVSQSPRYKVTKRGQDVTLRCDPISSHATLYWYQQALGQGPEFLTYFNYEAQPDKSGLPSDRFSAERPEGSISTLTIQRTEQRDSAMYRCASSLTGFADSPLHFGNGTRLTVT.

This chain uses TRBV11-2 with TRBJ2-3; no clear D. Germline V gives CDR1 SGHAT, CDR2 FQNNGV. Trimming left V 7 bases short and J 5 bases short, with 7 bases between. The CDR3 totals 11 residues. The CDR3, as DNA: TGTGCCAGCAACGCGCTAGATACGCAGTATTTT. Amino acid sequence: CASNALDTQYF.

This sequence joins TRBV6-5 and TRBJ1-1, with D unresolved. Germline V gene lookup returns CDR1 MNHEY and CDR2 SVGAGI. There are 14 residues in the CDR3. V lost 0 bases, J lost 5 bases, and 10 bases lay in between. CDR3 DNA sequence: TGTGCCAGCAGTTACTCGAACGGGGAGACTGAAGCTTTCTTT. Its translation is CASSYSNGETEAFF.